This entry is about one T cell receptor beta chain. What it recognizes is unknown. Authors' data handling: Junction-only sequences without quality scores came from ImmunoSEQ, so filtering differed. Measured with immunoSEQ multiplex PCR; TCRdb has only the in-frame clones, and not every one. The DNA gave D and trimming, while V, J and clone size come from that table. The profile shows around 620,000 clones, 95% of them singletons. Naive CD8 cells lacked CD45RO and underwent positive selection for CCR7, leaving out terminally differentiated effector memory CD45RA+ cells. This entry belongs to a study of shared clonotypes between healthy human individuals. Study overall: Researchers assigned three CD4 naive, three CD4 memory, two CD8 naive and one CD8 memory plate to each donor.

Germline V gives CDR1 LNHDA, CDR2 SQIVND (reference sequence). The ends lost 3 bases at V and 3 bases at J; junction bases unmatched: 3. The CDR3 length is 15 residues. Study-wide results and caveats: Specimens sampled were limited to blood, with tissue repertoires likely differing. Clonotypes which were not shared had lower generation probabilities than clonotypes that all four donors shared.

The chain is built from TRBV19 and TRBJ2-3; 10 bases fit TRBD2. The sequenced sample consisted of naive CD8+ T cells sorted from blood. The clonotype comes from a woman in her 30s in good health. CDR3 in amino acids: CASSITAGGTDTQYF. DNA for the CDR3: TGTGCCAGTAGTATTACAGCGGGAGGGACAGATACGCAGTATTTT.